The 15 T cell receptor beta chains presented below share a single source sample, sequenced in a study of cytomegalovirus exposure and HLA in healthy donors. Vbeta (60) and Jbeta (13) primers were used in the PCR. Using immunoSEQ multiplex PCR, the repertoire was profiled, and TCRdb retains in-frame clones only, with some absent. This table holds more than 50,000 clones, around 75% found once. Sequenced input: PBMCs. The receptors derive from a woman aged 40 to 50 in good health and CMV-seropositive.

The gene calls are TRBV5-6 and TRBJ2-5; TRBD2 matches 7 bases. The CDR3 is 14 residues long. V lost 4 bases to trimming and J lost 1 base; unmatched junction nucleotides: 4. CDR1 SGHDT and CDR2 YYEEEE come from the germline V gene. The CDR3 DNA sequence: TGTGCCAGCAGCCACGGGACTATCCAAGAGACCCAGTACTTC. The encoded protein is CASSHGTIQETQYF.

This clone was counted once. This chain links TRBV5-4 with TRBJ2-7; possible D gene TRBD2, 5 bases. Germline CDR1 and CDR2: SGHNT and YYREEE (reference sequence). Trimming cost V 4 bases and J 0 bases, with 14 bases left between them. The CDR3 consists of 15 residues. The CDR3 protein is CASSRGGSSSYEQYF. The CDR3 DNA follows: TGTGCCAGCAGCCGTGGCGGGTCTAGCTCCTACGAGCAGTACTTC.

The count of this clone is one. The chain has TRBV5-1 and TRBJ2-3, with 8 positions matching TRBD2. Trimming at V came to 1 base and at J to 4 bases, leaving 5 bases not matched to a gene. The CDR3 is 15 residues long. Germline V lookup: CDR1 SGHRS, CDR2 YFSETQ. This chain's CDR3 is CASSLLTSGPDTQYF. The CDR3 nucleotides are TGCGCCAGCAGCTTGCTAACTAGCGGACCAGATACGCAGTATTTT.

The rearrangement uses TRBV4-1 and TRBJ1-3; D is perhaps TRBD1 (6 bases). The V gene lost 1 base and the J gene lost 0 bases, with 10 bases spanning the gap. Germline V gene lookup returns CDR1 MGHRA and CDR2 YSYEKL. There are 16 residues in the CDR3. The CDR3 loop is CASSQVTGRSGNTIYF. The CDR3 region has the DNA TGCGCCAGCAGCCAAGTCACAGGGCGCTCTGGAAACACCATATATTTT.

The chain recombines TRBV19 with TRBJ1-1; a weak D match, TRBD1 (6 bases). There are 13 residues in the CDR3. Germline V gives CDR1 LNHDA, CDR2 SQIVND (reference sequence). Deletions cut 3 bases from V and 9 bases from J, with 14 bases between. CDR3 bases: TGTGCCAGTAGTATTGGGGGCGCTGGGCAAGCTTTCTTT. Its translation is CASSIGGAGQAFF.

The chain carries TRBV29-1 and TRBJ2-5; 8 positions match TRBD2. J lost 4 bases, V lost 7 bases, and 5 bases had no gene match. Germline V CDR1 and CDR2: SQVTM, ANQGSEA. The CDR3 contains 12 residues. The CDR3 here is CSAGRGGETQYF. The CDR3 coding sequence is TGCAGCGCCGGGAGGGGAGGAGAGACCCAGTACTTC.

The chain's CDR3 is CASSYSWSYEQYF. CDR3 DNA sequence: TGTGCCAGCAGTTACAGCTGGTCCTACGAGCAGTACTTC. The chain uses TRBV6-6 and TRBJ2-7; no clear D. The CDR3 sequence is 13 residues long. In germline, CDR1 is MNHNY, CDR2 SVGAGI (reference sequence). Between the trimmed V and J ends, which lost 2 bases and 1 base, there was a span of 6 bases.

This sequence joins TRBV7-2 and TRBJ1-2; tentative D call: TRBD1 (5 bases). The CDR3 runs to 15 residues. V lost 5 bases to trimming and J lost 6 bases, with 19 bases between them. CDR1 SGHTA and CDR2 FQGNSA come from the germline V gene. As DNA, the CDR3 is TGTGCCAGCAGCCCCCCCGCAAGGCAGGGCAATGGCTACACCTTC. It encodes CASSPPARQGNGYTF.

The chain has TRBV7-2 and TRBJ2-7, with TRBD1 identical over 7 bases. This CDR3 is 15 amino acids long. Germline CDR1 reads SGHTA; CDR2 reads FQGNSA. V trimming: 4 bases; J trimming: 7 bases; junction bases outside the gene matches: 13. The CDR3 loop is CASSYRGGVGGEQYF. CDR3 nucleotide sequence: TGTGCCAGCAGCTACCGAGGGGGCGTTGGGGGAGAGCAGTACTTC.

This rearrangement joins TRBV19 to TRBJ1-3; D uncertain. The CDR3 has 16 residues. Trimming shortened V by 0 bases and J by 2 bases, and 11 bases separated the two germline ends. In germline, CDR1 is LNHDA, CDR2 SQIVND (reference sequence). CDR3 region: CASSIDAFPAGNTIYF. The DNA of the CDR3 is TGTGCCAGTAGTATAGACGCCTTTCCGGCTGGAAACACCATATATTTT.

The chain recombines TRBV30 with TRBJ2-1; 10 positions match TRBD2. Germline CDR1 GTSNPN, CDR2 SVGIG (reference sequence). Trimming removed 4 bases from V and 8 bases from J; junction bases left unmatched: 8. This CDR3 has 14 amino acids. The CDR3 DNA reads as TGTGCCTGGAAGTCCAGCGGGGGGGCCGATGAGCAGTTCTTC. Amino acid sequence: CAWKSSGGADEQFF.

This clone was observed a few times. The chain uses TRBV10-3 and TRBJ2-3, with 9 bases aligning to TRBD2. Trimming took 2 bases from V and 1 from J; bases not matched to a gene: 7. This CDR3 has 17 amino acids. The germline gives CDR1 ENHRY, CDR2 SYGVKD. The CDR3 is CAISEPGGGARTDTQYF. The CDR3 DNA sequence: TGTGCCATCAGTGAGCCGGGCGGGGGGGCCCGCACAGATACGCAGTATTTT.

V is TRBV7-6 and J is TRBJ1-1; D uncertain. This CDR3 is 13 amino acids long. Germline CDR1 reads SGHVS; CDR2 reads FNYEAQ. The V gene lost 1 base and the J gene lost 1 base, with 4 bases spanning the gap. The CDR3 coding sequence is TGTGCCAGCAGCTTAGACAGGAACACTGAAGCTTTCTTT. Translation: CASSLDRNTEAFF.

In regard to this clone: Other DNA sequences in this sample translate to the same CDR3. V and J are TRBV5-4 and TRBJ2-3; D perhaps matches TRBD2 (5 bases). The CDR3 contains 15 residues. Germline CDR1 SGHNT, CDR2 YYREEE (reference sequence). Trimming left V 3 bases short and J 5 bases short, with 16 bases between. The CDR3, as DNA: TGTGCCAGCAGCTCGGACTCGCAGCGAGTAGATACGCAGTATTTT. Amino acids: CASSSDSQRVDTQYF. Full variable domain (missing parts from reference TRBV5-4 and TRBJ2-3): ETGVTQSPTHLIKTRGQQVTLRCSSQSGHNTVSWYQQALGQGPQFIFQYYREEENGRGNFPPRFSGLQFPNYSSELNVNALELDDSALYLCASSSDSQRVDTQYFGPGTRLTVL.

The CDR3 DNA sequence: TGTGCCAGCAGCCGTACAGGCAACACCTACGAGCAGTACTTC. Translating gives CASSRTGNTYEQYF. The chain combines TRBV11-3 with TRBJ2-7, with D possibly matching TRBD1 (5 bases). Germline CDR1 reads SGHNT; CDR2 reads YENEEA. The length of the CDR3 is 14 residues. Trimming removed 5 bases at V and 2 bases at J, with 13 bases between.